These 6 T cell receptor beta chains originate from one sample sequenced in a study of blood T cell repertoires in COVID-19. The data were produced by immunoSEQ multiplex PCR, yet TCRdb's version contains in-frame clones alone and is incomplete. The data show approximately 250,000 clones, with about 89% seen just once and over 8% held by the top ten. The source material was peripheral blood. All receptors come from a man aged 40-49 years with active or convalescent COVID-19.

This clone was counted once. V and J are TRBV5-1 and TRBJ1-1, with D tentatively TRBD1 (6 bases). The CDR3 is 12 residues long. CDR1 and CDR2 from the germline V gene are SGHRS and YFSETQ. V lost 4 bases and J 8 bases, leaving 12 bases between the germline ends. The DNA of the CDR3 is TGCGCCAGCAGCGCAGCAGGGGCCGAAGCTTTCTTT. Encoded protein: CASSAAGAEAFF.

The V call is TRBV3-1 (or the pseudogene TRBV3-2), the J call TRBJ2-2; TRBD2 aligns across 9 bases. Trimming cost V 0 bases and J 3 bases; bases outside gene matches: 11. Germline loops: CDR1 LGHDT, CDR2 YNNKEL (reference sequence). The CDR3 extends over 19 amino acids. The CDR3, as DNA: TGTGCCAGCAGCCAAGAGTATAGCGGGGGAAAGCCTGACACCGGGGAGCTGTTTTTT. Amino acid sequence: CASSQEYSGGKPDTGELFF.

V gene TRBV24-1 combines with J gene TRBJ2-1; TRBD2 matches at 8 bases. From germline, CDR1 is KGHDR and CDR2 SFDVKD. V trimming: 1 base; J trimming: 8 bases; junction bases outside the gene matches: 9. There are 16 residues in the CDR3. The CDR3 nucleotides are TGTGCCACCAGTGATTTTGGTCAGACTAGCGTCCATGAGCAGTTCTTC. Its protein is CATSDFGQTSVHEQFF.

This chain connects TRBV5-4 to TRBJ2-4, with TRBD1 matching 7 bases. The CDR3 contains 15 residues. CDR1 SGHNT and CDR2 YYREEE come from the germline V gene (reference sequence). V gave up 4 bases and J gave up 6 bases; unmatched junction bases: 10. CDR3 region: CASSDDRAGLNIQYF. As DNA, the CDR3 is TGTGCCAGCAGCGATGACAGGGCCGGTTTAAACATTCAGTACTTC.

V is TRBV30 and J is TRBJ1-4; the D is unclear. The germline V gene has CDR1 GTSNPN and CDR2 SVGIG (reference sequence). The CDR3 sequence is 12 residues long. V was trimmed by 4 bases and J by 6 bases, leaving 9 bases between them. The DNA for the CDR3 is TGTGCCTGGAACCAGGAGGATGAAAAACTGTTTTTT. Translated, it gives CAWNQEDEKLFF.

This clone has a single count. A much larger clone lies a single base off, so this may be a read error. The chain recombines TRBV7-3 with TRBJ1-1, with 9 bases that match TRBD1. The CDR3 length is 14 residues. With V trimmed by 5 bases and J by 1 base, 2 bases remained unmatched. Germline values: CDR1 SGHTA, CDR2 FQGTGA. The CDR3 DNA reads TGTGCCAGCAGCACGGACAGGGGGAACACTGAAGCTTTCTTT. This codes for CASSTDRGNTEAFF.